This record covers a single TCR beta chain. Antigen: not known. Germline CDR1 is MNHEY and CDR2 is SMNVEV (reference sequence). Trimming removed 5 bases at V and 3 bases at J, with 15 bases between. The CDR3 length is 15 residues. TCRdb keeps only in-frame clones here, not all; method: immunoSEQ multiplex PCR. The repertoire holds roughly 77,000 clones, with 92% as singletons. This record belongs to a study of T cell responses to AZD1222 COVID-19 vaccine. Study-wide results and caveats: The donor cohort was predominantly white British with a female majority, and clonal diversity may have been underestimated. Epitopes outside B.1.351 and B.1.1.7 mutated regions reportedly drew nearly half of spike TCRs.

This chain links TRBV27 with TRBJ2-3, with D possibly matching TRBD1 (5 bases). The sequence came from an adult in good health. The sequencing here drew on peripheral blood, taken on day 0 of MenACWY control vaccination. CDR3 bases: TGTGCCAGCAGTACTCAGGGTTTAGAGACAGATACGCAGTATTTT. This encodes CASSTQGLETDTQYF.